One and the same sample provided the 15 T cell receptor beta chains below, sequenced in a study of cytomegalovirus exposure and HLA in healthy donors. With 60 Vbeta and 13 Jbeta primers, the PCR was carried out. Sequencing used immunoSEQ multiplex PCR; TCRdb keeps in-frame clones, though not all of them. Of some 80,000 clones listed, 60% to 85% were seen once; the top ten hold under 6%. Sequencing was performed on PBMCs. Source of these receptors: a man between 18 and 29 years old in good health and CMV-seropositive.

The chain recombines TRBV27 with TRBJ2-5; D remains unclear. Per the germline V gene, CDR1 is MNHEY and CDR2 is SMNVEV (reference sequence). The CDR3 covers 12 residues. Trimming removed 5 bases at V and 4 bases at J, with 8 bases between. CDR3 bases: TGTGCCAGCAGTATCCCGGGAGAGACCCAGTACTTC. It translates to CASSIPGETQYF.

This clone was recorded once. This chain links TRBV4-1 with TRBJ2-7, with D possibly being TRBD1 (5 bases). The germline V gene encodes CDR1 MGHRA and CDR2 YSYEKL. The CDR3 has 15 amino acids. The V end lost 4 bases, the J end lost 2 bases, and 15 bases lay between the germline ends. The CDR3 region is CASSRTDSAAYEQYF. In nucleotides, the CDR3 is TGCGCCAGCAGCCGAACCGACAGCGCTGCCTACGAGCAGTACTTC.

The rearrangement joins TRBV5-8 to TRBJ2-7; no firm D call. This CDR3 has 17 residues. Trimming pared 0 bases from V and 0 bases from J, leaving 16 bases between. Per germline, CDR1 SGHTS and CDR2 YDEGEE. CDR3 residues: CASSLAKASSFSYEQYF. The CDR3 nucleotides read TGTGCCAGCAGCTTGGCCAAAGCTAGTTCTTTCTCCTACGAGCAGTACTTC.

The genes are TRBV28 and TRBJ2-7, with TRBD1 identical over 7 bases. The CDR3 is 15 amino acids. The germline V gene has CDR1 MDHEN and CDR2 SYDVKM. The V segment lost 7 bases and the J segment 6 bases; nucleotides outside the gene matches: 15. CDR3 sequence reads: CASTVPGQSYGEQYF. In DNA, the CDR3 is TGTGCCAGCACCGTTCCGGGACAGAGTTATGGCGAGCAGTACTTC. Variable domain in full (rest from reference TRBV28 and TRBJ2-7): DVKVTQSSRYLVKRTGEKVFLECVQDMDHENMFWYRQDPGLGLRLIYFSYDVKMKEKGDIPEGYSVSREKKERFSLILESASTNQTSMYLCASTVPGQSYGEQYFGPGTRLTVT.

CDR3 protein: CASSLNGEQYF. CDR3 DNA: TGTGCCAGCAGCTTAAACGGCGAGCAGTACTTC. The chain combines TRBV7-8 with TRBJ2-7; D ambiguous. The CDR3 loop spans 11 amino acids. Germline V gene lookup returns CDR1 SGHVS and CDR2 FQNEAQ. Trimming left V 2 bases short and J 6 bases short, with 5 bases between.

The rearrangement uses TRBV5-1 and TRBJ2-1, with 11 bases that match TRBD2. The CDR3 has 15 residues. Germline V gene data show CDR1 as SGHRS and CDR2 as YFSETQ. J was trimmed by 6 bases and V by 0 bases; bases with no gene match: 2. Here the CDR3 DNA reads TGCGCCAGCAGCTTGGCACTAGCGGGAGTCAATGAGCAGTTCTTC. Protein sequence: CASSLALAGVNEQFF.

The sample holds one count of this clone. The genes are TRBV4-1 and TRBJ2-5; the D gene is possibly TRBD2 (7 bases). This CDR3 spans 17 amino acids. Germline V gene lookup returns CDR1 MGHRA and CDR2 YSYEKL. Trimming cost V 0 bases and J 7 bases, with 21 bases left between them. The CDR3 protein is CASSQENGGGPVGTQYF. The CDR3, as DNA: TGCGCCAGCAGCCAAGAGAATGGGGGGGGCCCGGTGGGGACCCAGTACTTC.

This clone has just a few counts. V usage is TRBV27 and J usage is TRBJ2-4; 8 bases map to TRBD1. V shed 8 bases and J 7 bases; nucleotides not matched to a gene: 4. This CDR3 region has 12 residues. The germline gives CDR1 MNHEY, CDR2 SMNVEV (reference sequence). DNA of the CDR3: TGTGCCAGCCAAGGACAGGGCAACATTCAGTACTTC. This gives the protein CASQGQGNIQYF.

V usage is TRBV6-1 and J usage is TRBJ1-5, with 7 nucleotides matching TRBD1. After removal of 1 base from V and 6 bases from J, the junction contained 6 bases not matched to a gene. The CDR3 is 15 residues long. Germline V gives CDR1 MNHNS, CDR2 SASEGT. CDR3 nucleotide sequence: TGTGCCAGCAGTGAAGGGACAGGTGGAGGTCAGCCCCAGCATTTT. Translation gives CASSEGTGGGQPQHF.

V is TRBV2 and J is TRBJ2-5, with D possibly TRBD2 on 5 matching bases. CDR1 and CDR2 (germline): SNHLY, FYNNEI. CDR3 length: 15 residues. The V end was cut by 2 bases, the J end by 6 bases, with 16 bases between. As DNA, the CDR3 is TGTGCCAGCAGTGAACTATCCCTAGCAATGCAGACCCAGTACTTC. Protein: CASSELSLAMQTQYF.

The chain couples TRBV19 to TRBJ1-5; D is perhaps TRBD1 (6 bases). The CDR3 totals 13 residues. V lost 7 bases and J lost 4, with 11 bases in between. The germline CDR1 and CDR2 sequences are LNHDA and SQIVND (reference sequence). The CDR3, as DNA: TGTGCCAGTAAGGGGGGGAGGAATCAGCCCCAGCATTTT. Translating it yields CASKGGRNQPQHF.

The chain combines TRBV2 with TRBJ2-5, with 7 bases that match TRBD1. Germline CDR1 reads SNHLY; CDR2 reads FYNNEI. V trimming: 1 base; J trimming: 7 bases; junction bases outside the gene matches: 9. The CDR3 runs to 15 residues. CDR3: CASSEDATGAGTQYF. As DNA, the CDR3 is TGTGCCAGCAGTGAAGACGCCACAGGGGCCGGGACCCAGTACTTC.

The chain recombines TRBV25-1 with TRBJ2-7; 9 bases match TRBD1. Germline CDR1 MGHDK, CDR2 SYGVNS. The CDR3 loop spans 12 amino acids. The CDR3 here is CVGPDRGYEQYF. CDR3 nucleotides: TGTGTAGGCCCGGACAGGGGCTACGAGCAGTACTTC.

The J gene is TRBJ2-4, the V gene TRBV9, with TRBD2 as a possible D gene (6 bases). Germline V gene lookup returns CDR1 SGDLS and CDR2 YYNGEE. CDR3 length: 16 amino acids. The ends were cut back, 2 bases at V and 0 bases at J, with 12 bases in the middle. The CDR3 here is CASSVTPGLAKNIQYF. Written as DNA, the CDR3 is TGTGCCAGCAGCGTGACTCCGGGACTAGCCAAAAACATTCAGTACTTC.

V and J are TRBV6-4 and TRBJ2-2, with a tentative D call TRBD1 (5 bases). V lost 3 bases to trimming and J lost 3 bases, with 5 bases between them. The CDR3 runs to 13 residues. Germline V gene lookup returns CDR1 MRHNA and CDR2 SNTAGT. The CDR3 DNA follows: TGTGCCAGCAGTGAAGGGGACACCGGGGAGCTGTTTTTT. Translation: CASSEGDTGELFF.